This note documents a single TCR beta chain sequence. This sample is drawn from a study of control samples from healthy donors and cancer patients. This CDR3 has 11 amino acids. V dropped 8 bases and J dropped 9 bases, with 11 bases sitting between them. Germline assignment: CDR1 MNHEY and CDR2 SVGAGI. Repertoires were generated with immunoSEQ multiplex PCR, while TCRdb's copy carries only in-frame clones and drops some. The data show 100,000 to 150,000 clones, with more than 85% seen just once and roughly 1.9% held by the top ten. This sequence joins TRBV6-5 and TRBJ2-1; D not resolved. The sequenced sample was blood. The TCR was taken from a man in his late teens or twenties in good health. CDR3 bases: TGTGCCAGCGTGGCCGGTGGTGAGCAGTTCTTC. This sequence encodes CASVAGGEQFF.